Shown below are 15 T cell receptor beta chains from a single sample sequenced in a study of T cell responses to AZD1222 COVID-19 vaccine. TCRdb's copy holds only in-frame clones and misses some; the assay was immunoSEQ multiplex PCR. The repertoire holds about 93,000 clones, with 80% to 90% as singletons. This specimen consisted of peripheral blood, obtained on day 0 of AZD1222 vaccination. Receptors originate from an adult in good health.

The rearrangement joins TRBV7-9 to TRBJ2-4, with 11 bases fitting TRBD1. The J segment lost 6 bases and the V segment lost 0 bases, leaving 1 base of the junction unmatched. Germline V gives CDR1 SEHNR, CDR2 FQNEAQ (reference sequence). CDR3 length equals 15 residues. The CDR3 nucleotides read TGTGCCAGCAGCTTAGCGGGGACAGGGGGAAACATTCAGTACTTC. Its translation is CASSLAGTGGNIQYF.

This chain joins TRBV2 and TRBJ2-5; 13 nucleotides align to TRBD2. J gave up 4 bases and V 4 bases, and 3 bases lay outside the gene matches. This CDR3 region has 15 residues. Germline loops: CDR1 SNHLY, CDR2 FYNNEI. The CDR3 coding sequence is TGTGCCAGCAGTGCCCGGACTAGCGGGAGAGAGACCCAGTACTTC. It specifies CASSARTSGRETQYF.

The chain joins TRBV11-2 to TRBJ1-4; a weak D match, TRBD1 (5 bases). The germline CDR1 and CDR2 sequences are SGHAT and FQNNGV. There are 19 residues in the CDR3. Trimming pared 1 base from V and 8 bases from J, leaving 26 bases between. The CDR3 sequence: CASSLVGRDPSVLGEKLFF. CDR3 bases: TGTGCCAGCAGCTTAGTTGGCAGGGACCCCTCCGTATTAGGGGAAAAACTGTTTTTT. The variable domain in full, with the rest retrieved from reference TRBV11-2 and TRBJ1-4, is EAGVAQSPRYKIIEKRQSVAFWCNPISGHATLYWYQQILGQGPKLLIQFQNNGVVDDSQLPKDRFSAERLKGVDSTLKIQPAKLEDSAVYLCASSLVGRDPSVLGEKLFFGSGTQLSVL.

This chain joins TRBV7-9 and TRBJ2-2; D unclear. With 5 bases removed from V and 1 base from J, the gap between germline ends came to 14 bases. The CDR3 is 16 amino acids. In germline, CDR1 is SEHNR, CDR2 FQNEAQ (reference sequence). CDR3 in amino acids: CASSALSHRNTGELFF. The CDR3 nucleotides read TGTGCCAGCAGCGCCCTCTCACACAGGAACACCGGGGAGCTGTTTTTT.

This chain joins TRBV29-1 and TRBJ2-7; TRBD2 might be the D (6 bases). The ends were cut back, 2 bases at V and 0 bases at J, with 11 bases in the middle. Germline V gene sequence: CDR1 SQVTM, CDR2 ANQGSEA. This CDR3 has 14 residues. The DNA of the CDR3 is TGCAGCGTTGAATGGGGTAGCGGCTCCTACGAGCAGTACTTC. This encodes CSVEWGSGSYEQYF.

J is TRBJ2-3 and V is TRBV29-1, with 7 positions matching TRBD1. Trimming cost V 6 bases and J 2 bases; bases outside gene matches: 5. The CDR3 length is 13 residues. Germline CDR1 SQVTM, CDR2 ANQGSEA. The DNA for the CDR3 is TGCAGCGTCAAACAGGGGTACACAGATACGCAGTATTTT. Protein sequence: CSVKQGYTDTQYF.

This clone has just one count. The V and J genes are TRBV2 and TRBJ1-5; 8 nucleotides agree with TRBD1. Looked up from germline, CDR1 is SNHLY and CDR2 is FYNNEI. After removal of 2 bases from V and 2 bases from J, the junction contained 2 bases not matched to a gene. The CDR3 totals 15 residues. DNA for the CDR3: TGTGCCAGCAGTGAACAGGGGGCCGGCAATCAGCCCCAGCATTTT. It specifies CASSEQGAGNQPQHF.

This clone was counted once. V usage is TRBV20-1 and J usage is TRBJ2-7; no clear D. CDR1 is DFQATT and CDR2 is SNEGSKA in the germline V gene (reference sequence). The CDR3 length is 13 residues. The ends were cut back, 3 bases at V and 6 bases at J, with 15 bases in the middle. CDR3 sequence: CSASQPMKAEQYF. The CDR3 region has the DNA TGCAGTGCTAGTCAGCCTATGAAGGCCGAGCAGTACTTC.

This chain joins TRBV5-1 and TRBJ2-1, with D perhaps TRBD2 (5 bases). The CDR3 is 13 amino acids. Germline CDR1 reads SGHRS; CDR2 reads YFSETQ. V was trimmed by 5 bases and J by 6 bases, leaving 12 bases between them. The CDR3 reads CASRLEPANEQFF. The CDR3, as DNA: TGCGCCAGCAGACTAGAGCCGGCCAATGAGCAGTTCTTC.

The chain employs TRBV6-1 and TRBJ1-2; a possible D gene is TRBD1 (6 bases). The CDR3 runs to 16 residues. The germline V gene has CDR1 MNHNS and CDR2 SASEGT. Trimming took 0 bases from V and 4 from J, leaving 15 bases between them. The CDR3 coding sequence is TGTGCCAGCAGTGAAGCCTCCCCGGACAGAAGCTATGGCTACACCTTC. Protein: CASSEASPDRSYGYTF.

This chain links TRBV28 with TRBJ1-4; TRBD1 matches at 7 bases. There are 16 residues in the CDR3. Germline-derived CDR1 and CDR2 are MDHEN and SYDVKM. The V segment lost 6 bases and the J segment 1 base; nucleotides outside the gene matches: 8. The CDR3 region has the DNA TGTGCCAGCAGCCGACAGGGATTCGGAACTAATGAAAAACTGTTTTTT. This sequence encodes CASSRQGFGTNEKLFF. Filled out from reference TRBV28 and TRBJ1-4, the complete variable domain reads DVKVTQSSRYLVKRTGEKVFLECVQDMDHENMFWYRQDPGLGLRLIYFSYDVKMKEKGDIPEGYSVSREKKERFSLILESASTNQTSMYLCASSRQGFGTNEKLFFGSGTQLSVL.

In this sample, this clone turned up a few times. V and J are TRBV13 and TRBJ1-5; no clear D. This CDR3 spans 13 amino acids. CDR1 is PRHDT, CDR2 FYEKMQ, per germline (reference sequence). The V end lost 0 bases, the J end lost 9 bases, and 9 bases lay between the germline ends. The CDR3 bases are TGTGCCAGCAGCTTAGGGGGGTGGGGGCCCCAGCATTTT. Protein product: CASSLGGWGPQHF.

The rearrangement joins TRBV19 to TRBJ1-2, with unresolved D. The V gene's germline CDR1 is LNHDA and CDR2 SQIVND (reference sequence). This CDR3 region has 13 residues. The V and J ends lost 10 bases and 3 bases respectively, with 15 bases between them. The CDR3 region has the DNA TGTGCCACTCGGGCAGTCTCTCACTATGGCTACACCTTC. It specifies CATRAVSHYGYTF. Based on the CDR3 plus reference TRBV19 and TRBJ1-2, the full variable domain is DGGITQSPKYLFRKEGQNVTLSCEQNLNHDAMYWYRQDPGQGLRLIYYSQIVNDFQKGDIAEGYSVSREKKESFPLTVTSAQKNPTAFYLCATRAVSHYGYTFGSGTRLTVV.

The chain links TRBV3-1 (or the pseudogene TRBV3-2) to TRBJ2-6; D gene unclear. The CDR3 is 14 amino acids. CDR1 LGHDT and CDR2 YNNKEL come from the germline V gene (reference sequence). Trimming removed 4 bases from V and 4 bases from J, with 8 bases in between. Written as DNA, the CDR3 is TGTGCCAGCAGCCCCATCACAGGGGCCAACGTCCTGACTTTC. It is translated as CASSPITGANVLTF.

V gene TRBV27 combines with J gene TRBJ2-5, with 7 nucleotides matching TRBD1. J was trimmed by 2 bases and V by 5 bases; bases with no gene match: 8. The germline V gene encodes CDR1 MNHEY and CDR2 SMNVEV (reference sequence). The CDR3 is 15 amino acids. The CDR3 DNA sequence: TGTGCCAGCAGTCCTGGGACAGCCGGACAAGAGACCCAGTACTTC. Translation gives CASSPGTAGQETQYF.